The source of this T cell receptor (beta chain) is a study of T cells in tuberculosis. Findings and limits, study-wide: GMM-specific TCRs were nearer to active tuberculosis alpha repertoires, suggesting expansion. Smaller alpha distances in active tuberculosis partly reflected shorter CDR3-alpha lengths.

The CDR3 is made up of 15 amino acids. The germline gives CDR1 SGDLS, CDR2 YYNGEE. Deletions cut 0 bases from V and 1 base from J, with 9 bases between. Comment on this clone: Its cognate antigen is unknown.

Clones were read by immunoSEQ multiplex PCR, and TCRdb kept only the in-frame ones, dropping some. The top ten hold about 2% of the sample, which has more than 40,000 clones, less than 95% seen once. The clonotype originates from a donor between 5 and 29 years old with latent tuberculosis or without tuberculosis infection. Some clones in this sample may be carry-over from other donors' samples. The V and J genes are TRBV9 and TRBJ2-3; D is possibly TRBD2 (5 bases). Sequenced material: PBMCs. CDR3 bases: TGTGCCAGCAGCGTAGGGGGTAGCGGCACAGATACGCAGTATTTT. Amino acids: CASSVGGSGTDTQYF.